This passage covers 13 T cell receptor beta chains from one sample sequenced in a study of blood T cell repertoires in COVID-19. This table comes from immunoSEQ multiplex PCR, and its TCRdb copy is limited to in-frame clones, with some not included. The sample has tens of thousands of clones, about 86% seen once. Sequenced: peripheral blood. These receptors originate from a human donor in a cohort sampled during active COVID-19.

The V call is TRBV9, the J call TRBJ1-1; TRBD1 is a possible D gene (5 bases). Germline V gene lookup returns CDR1 SGDLS and CDR2 YYNGEE. CDR3 length: 14 amino acids. Trimming shortened V by 2 bases and J by 5 bases, and 13 bases separated the two germline ends. The CDR3 DNA reads as TGTGCCAGCAGCGTCAGAGGGGAGGCAACTGAAGCTTTCTTT. Translating it yields CASSVRGEATEAFF.

The chain couples TRBV7-3 to TRBJ2-5, with a tentative D call TRBD2 (6 bases). Germline CDR1 SGHTA, CDR2 FQGTGA. Trimming removed 0 bases from V and 5 bases from J, with 13 bases in between. This CDR3 has 15 residues. CDR3 sequence reads: CASSLTSSGGETQYF. The CDR3 region has the DNA TGTGCCAGCAGCTTAACCTCCAGCGGAGGGGAGACCCAGTACTTC.

V is TRBV18 and J is TRBJ1-2, with TRBD1 matching 12 bases. The CDR3 covers 18 residues. From germline, CDR1 is KGHSH and CDR2 LQKENI. The junction had 13 bases not matched to a gene; V was cut back by 0 bases and J by 8 bases. For the CDR3, the DNA is TGTGCCAGCTCACCACCTACCGGGACAGGGGGCAACGGCGGCGGCTACACCTTC. Its translation is CASSPPTGTGGNGGGYTF.

This chain uses TRBV5-1 with TRBJ2-7; the match to TRBD2 covers 9 bases. V was clipped by 0 bases and J by 6 bases; unmatched bases: 1. Germline V gene data show CDR1 as SGHRS and CDR2 as YFSETQ. The CDR3 length is 13 residues. CDR3 bases: TGCGCCAGCAGCTTGGGGACTAGCGCCGAGCAGTACTTC. Protein product: CASSLGTSAEQYF.

The V call is TRBV4-1, the J call TRBJ2-2; D call uncertain. The germline CDR1 and CDR2 sequences are MGHRA and YSYEKL. V lost 3 bases to trimming and J lost 4 bases, with 9 bases between them. There are 14 residues in the CDR3. The CDR3 DNA is TGCGCCAGCAGCCAGGTACTGGTCACCGGGGAGCTGTTTTTT. It is translated as CASSQVLVTGELFF.

This clone was seen a few times. The same CDR3 can be traced to other DNA sequences in this sample. The J gene is TRBJ1-1, the V gene TRBV7-9, with D possibly TRBD1 on 5 matching bases. Germline assignment: CDR1 SEHNR and CDR2 FQNEAQ (reference sequence). The CDR3 consists of 13 residues. V lost 5 bases and J 4 bases, leaving 11 bases between the germline ends. CDR3 in DNA: TGTGCCAGCAGCCTCCAGGGTGGCACTGAAGCTTTCTTT. As protein: CASSLQGGTEAFF.

The V call is TRBV5-6, the J call TRBJ2-3; possibly TRBD1 for D (5 bases). Germline V CDR1 and CDR2: SGHDT, YYEEEE. The CDR3 is 15 amino acids. The V gene lost 4 bases and the J gene lost 1 base, with 13 bases spanning the gap. The CDR3 is CASSPQAGRTDTQYF. CDR3 sequence (DNA): TGTGCCAGCAGCCCCCAGGCAGGGCGCACAGATACGCAGTATTTT.

The chain combines TRBV7-3 with TRBJ2-1; a weak D match, TRBD2 (6 bases). Per germline, CDR1 SGHTA and CDR2 FQGTGA. CDR3 size: 16 residues. Trimming pared 6 bases from V and 0 bases from J, leaving 15 bases between. CDR3: CASRPTGDFSYNEQFF. The DNA for the CDR3 is TGTGCCAGCAGACCCACTGGGGACTTCTCCTACAATGAGCAGTTCTTC.

The chain uses TRBV7-2 and TRBJ2-7, with 7 nucleotides matching TRBD1. Germline assignment: CDR1 SGHTA and CDR2 FQGNSA. The CDR3 covers 12 residues. Trimming cost V 5 bases and J 6 bases; bases outside gene matches: 4. This CDR3 is CASSTHRGEQYF. The CDR3 region has the DNA TGTGCCAGCAGCACCCACAGGGGCGAGCAGTACTTC.

The chain uses TRBV4-3 and TRBJ2-7; 9 bases agree with TRBD1. This CDR3 has 14 residues. Per germline, CDR1 LGHNA and CDR2 YSLEER. The J segment lost 3 bases and the V segment lost 1 base, leaving 1 base of the junction unmatched. The DNA of the CDR3 is TGCGCCAGCAGCCAAGGGACAGGGGACTACGAGCAGTACTTC. Protein product: CASSQGTGDYEQYF.

This rearrangement joins TRBV2 to TRBJ2-1; D perhaps matches TRBD1 (6 bases). The CDR3 consists of 14 residues. The germline gives CDR1 SNHLY, CDR2 FYNNEI. The V and J ends lost 5 bases and 0 bases respectively, with 8 bases between them. The CDR3 DNA is TGTGCCAGCAGTCTACAGGGCTCCTACAATGAGCAGTTCTTC. Its protein product is CASSLQGSYNEQFF.

The chain uses TRBV3-1 (or the pseudogene TRBV3-2) and TRBJ2-3; 12 nucleotides align to TRBD2. The CDR3 has 17 residues. Germline CDR1 LGHDT, CDR2 YNNKEL (reference sequence). Trimming took 0 bases from V and 3 from J; bases not matched to a gene: 4. For the CDR3, the DNA is TGTGCCAGCAGCCAAGAGCGACTAGCGGGAGTAACAGATACGCAGTATTTT. It yields the protein CASSQERLAGVTDTQYF.

The V call is TRBV11-3, the J call TRBJ1-1; 8 nucleotides match TRBD1. The CDR3 is 15 amino acids. Germline trimming cut 5 bases from V and 1 base from J; bases unmatched to any gene: 6. CDR1 is SGHNT, CDR2 YENEEA, per germline. The CDR3 DNA is TGTGCCAGCAGCCTACAAGGGACAGGGAACACTGAAGCTTTCTTT. Residues: CASSLQGTGNTEAFF.